The present TCR beta chain was sequenced within a study of blood T cell repertoires in COVID-19. Study-wide context: T cells, B-cell-depleted T cells, or PBMCs provided the cDNA or gDNA that served as material.

This CDR3 region has 15 residues. Trimming shortened V by 6 bases and J by 0 bases, and 9 bases separated the two germline ends. Germline CDR1 and CDR2: MNHEY and SVGAGI. Sequenced by immunoSEQ multiplex PCR; TCRdb stores in-frame clones only, minus some. The sample includes some 260,000 clones, approximately 80% seen only once; the top ten take roughly 4%. Sequencing was carried out using peripheral blood. This rearrangement joins TRBV6-5 to TRBJ2-6; D remains ambiguous. The TCR originated in a woman aged 40 to 50 with active or convalescent COVID-19. The CDR3 is CASSPSSSGANVLTF. The CDR3 DNA reads as TGTGCCAGCAGCCCGAGTTCCTCTGGGGCCAACGTCCTGACTTTC.